These T cell receptor beta chains were read from a single sample in a study of long-term antiretroviral therapy in people with HIV. Sequencing used immunoSEQ multiplex PCR; TCRdb keeps in-frame clones, though not all of them. The sample yields just under 30,000 clones, about nine tenths seen once. This specimen was unsorted PBMCs, taken approximately 5 years before starting antiretroviral therapy. The receptors here all came from a man aged 45-65 years with HIV. CDR3s include the opening cysteine and the closing phenylalanine or tryptophan. A D gene is named only where the DNA matches it firmly.

d_gene,j_gene,v_gene,CDR3aa,CDR3nt
NA,TRBJ2-2,TRBV14,CASSQYSGELFF,TGTGCCAGCAGCCAATACTCCGGGGAGCTGTTTTTT
TRBD2,TRBJ2-7,TRBV18,CASSSGLATYEQYF,TGTGCCAGCTCGTCGGGACTAGCTACCTACGAGCAGTACTTC
NA,TRBJ1-5,TRBV19,CASSIVTGFNQPQHF,TGTGCCAGTAGTATAGTGACGGGATTTAATCAGCCCCAGCATTTT
TRBD1,TRBJ1-1,TRBV28,CASSPFGDRGRRVAFF,TGTGCCAGCAGCCCCTTCGGGGACAGGGGGCGTCGGGTGGCTTTCTTT
NA,TRBJ1-5,TRBV18,CASSTVRVDQPQHF,TGTGCCAGCTCAACAGTCAGGGTGGATCAGCCCCAGCATTTT
NA,TRBJ2-1,TRBV7-9,CASSRDPNEQFF,TGTGCCAGCAGCCGTGATCCTAATGAGCAGTTCTTC
NA,TRBJ2-7,TRBV5-1,CASSGDRIYNEQYF,TGCGCCAGCAGCGGCGACAGAATATACAACGAGCAGTACTTC
TRBD1,TRBJ1-2,TRBV29-1,CSVGDRGRNYGYTF,TGCAGCGTTGGGGACAGGGGGCGTAACTATGGCTACACCTTC
NA,TRBJ2-7,TRBV5-8,CASSPGQRLTYEQYF,TGTGCCAGCAGCCCCGGACAGCGGCTAACCTACGAGCAGTACTTC
NA,TRBJ2-3,TRBV7-9,CASSPGQWAGPYTTDTQYF,TGTGCCAGCAGCCCAGGCCAGTGGGCCGGGCCCTACACCACAGATACGCAGTATTTT
TRBD1,TRBJ2-7,TRBV10-3,CAISEWDRGFEEQYF,TGTGCCATCAGTGAGTGGGACAGGGGGTTCGAGGAGCAGTACTTC